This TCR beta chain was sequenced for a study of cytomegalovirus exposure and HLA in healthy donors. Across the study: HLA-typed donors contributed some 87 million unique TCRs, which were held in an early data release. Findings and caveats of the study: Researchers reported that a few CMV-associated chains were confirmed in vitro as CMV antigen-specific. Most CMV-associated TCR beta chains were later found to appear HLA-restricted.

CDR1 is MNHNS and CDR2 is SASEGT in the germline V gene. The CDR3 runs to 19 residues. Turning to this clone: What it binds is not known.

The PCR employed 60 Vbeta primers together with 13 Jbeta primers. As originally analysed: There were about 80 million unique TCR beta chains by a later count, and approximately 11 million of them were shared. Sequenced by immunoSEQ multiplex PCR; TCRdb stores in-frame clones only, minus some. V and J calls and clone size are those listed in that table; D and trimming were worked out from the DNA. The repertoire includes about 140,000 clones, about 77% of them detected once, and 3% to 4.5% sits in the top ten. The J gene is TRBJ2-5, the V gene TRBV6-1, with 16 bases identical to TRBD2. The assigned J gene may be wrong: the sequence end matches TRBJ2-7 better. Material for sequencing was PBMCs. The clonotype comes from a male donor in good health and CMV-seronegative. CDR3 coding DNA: TGTGCCAGCAGTGAGCCGAGGGGACTAGCGGGAGGGAGCTCCTACGAGCAGTACTTC. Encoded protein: CASSEPRGLAGGSSYEQYF.